This T cell receptor (beta chain) derives from a study of Graves' ophthalmopathy and Graves' hyperthyroidism. On the study more broadly: Peripheral blood (taken before any treatment) was collected at initial diagnosis. Study-wide results and caveats: Blood also held most thyroid clonotypes expanded above 0.001 frequency.

The diagnostic workup employed clinical symptoms, serum thyroxine, TRAb, thyroid ultrasound and orbital computed tomography. Note on this clonotype: Its matching antigen is unknown.

V lost 1 base and J lost 6, with 9 bases in between. Germline CDR1 and CDR2: DFQATT and SNEGSKA (reference sequence). CDR3 length equals 12 residues. Transcripts of RNA were the source for amplifying TCR beta CDR3 regions. HTBI primers were employed in first-round RT-PCR, then a second-round multiplex PCR followed. Using its own MiXCR run on the multiplex PCR reads, TCRdb lists one record per CDR3 protein. The table shows about 740,000 distinct CDR3 sequences, with approximately 40% occurring only once. This sequence was found in an adult man with Graves' ophthalmopathy. Sequenced material: peripheral blood. The chain has TRBV20-1 and TRBJ1-1; D unresolved. CDR3 loop: CSARGDRAEAFF. The CDR3 DNA reads TGCAGTGCTAGAGGGGATCGGGCTGAAGCTTTCTTT.